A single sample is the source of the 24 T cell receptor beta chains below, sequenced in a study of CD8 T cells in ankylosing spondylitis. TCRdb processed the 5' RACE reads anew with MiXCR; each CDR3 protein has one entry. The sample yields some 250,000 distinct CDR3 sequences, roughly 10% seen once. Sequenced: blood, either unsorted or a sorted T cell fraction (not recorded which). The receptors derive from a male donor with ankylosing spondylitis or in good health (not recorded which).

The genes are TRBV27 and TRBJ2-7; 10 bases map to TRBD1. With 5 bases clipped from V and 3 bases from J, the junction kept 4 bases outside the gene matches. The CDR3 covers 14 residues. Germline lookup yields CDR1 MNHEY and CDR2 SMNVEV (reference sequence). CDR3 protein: CASSQDRGDYEQYF. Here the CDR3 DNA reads TGTGCCAGCAGTCAGGACAGGGGGGACTACGAGCAGTACTTC.

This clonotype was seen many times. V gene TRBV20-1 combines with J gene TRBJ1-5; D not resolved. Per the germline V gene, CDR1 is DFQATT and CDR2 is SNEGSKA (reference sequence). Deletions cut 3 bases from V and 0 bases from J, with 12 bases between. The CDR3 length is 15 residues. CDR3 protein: CSASIQTYSNQPQHF. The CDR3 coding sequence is TGCAGTGCTAGTATACAGACCTATAGCAATCAGCCCCAGCATTTT.

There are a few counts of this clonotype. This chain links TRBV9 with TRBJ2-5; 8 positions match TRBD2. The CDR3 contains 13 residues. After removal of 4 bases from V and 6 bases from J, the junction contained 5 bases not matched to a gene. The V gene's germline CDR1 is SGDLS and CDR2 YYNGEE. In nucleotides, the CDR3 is TGTGCCAGCAGCTTCGCGGGGGGCAAGACCCAGTACTTC. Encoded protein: CASSFAGGKTQYF.

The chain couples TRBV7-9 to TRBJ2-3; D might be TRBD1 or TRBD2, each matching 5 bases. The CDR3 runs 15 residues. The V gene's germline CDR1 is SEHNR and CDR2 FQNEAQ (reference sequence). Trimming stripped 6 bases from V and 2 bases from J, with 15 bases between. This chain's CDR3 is CASRTTEQDTDTQYF. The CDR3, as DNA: TGTGCCAGCAGGACTACAGAACAGGACACAGATACGCAGTATTTT.

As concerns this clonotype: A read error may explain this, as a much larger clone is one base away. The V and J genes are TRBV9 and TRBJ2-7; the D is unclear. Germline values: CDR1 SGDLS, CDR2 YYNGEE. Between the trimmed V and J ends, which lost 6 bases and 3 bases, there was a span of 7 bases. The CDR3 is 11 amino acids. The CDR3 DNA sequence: TGTGCCAGCAACGGAAACTACGAGCAGTACTTC. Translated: CASNGNYEQYF.

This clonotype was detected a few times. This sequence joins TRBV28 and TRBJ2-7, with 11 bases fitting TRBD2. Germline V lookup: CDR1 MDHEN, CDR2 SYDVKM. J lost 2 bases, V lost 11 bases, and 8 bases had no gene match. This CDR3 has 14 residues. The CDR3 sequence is CAGGTSGGTYEQYF. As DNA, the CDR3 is TGTGCCGGGGGAACTAGCGGGGGAACCTACGAGCAGTACTTC.

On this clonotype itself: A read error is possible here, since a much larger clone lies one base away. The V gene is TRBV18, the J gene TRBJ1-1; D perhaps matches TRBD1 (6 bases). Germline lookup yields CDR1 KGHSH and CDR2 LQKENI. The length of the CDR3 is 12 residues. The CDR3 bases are TGTGCCAGCTCTCTTGACAGGTTTGAAACTTTCTTT. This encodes CASSLDRFETFF.

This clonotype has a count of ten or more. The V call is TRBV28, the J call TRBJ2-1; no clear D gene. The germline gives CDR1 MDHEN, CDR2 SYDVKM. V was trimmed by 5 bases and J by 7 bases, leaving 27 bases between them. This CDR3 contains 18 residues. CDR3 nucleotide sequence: TGTGCCAGCAGTCATCACCCAGTACGGGTTTGGCACACGAATGAGCAGTTCTTC. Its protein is CASSHHPVRVWHTNEQFF.

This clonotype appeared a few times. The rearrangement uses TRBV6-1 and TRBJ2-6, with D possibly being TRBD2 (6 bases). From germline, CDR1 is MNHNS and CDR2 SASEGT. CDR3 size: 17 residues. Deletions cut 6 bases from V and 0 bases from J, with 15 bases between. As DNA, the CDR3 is TGTGCCAGCAGACCGGGACTGGGCTACTCTGGGGCCAACGTCCTGACTTTC. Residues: CASRPGLGYSGANVLTF.

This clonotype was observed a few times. CDR3 DNA: TGTGCCAGCAGCGCCCGTAGCGGGGGAAACACCGGGGAGCTGTTTTTT. Translation gives CASSARSGGNTGELFF. The chain recombines TRBV9 with TRBJ2-2; 9 positions agree with TRBD2. J was trimmed by 2 bases and V by 3 bases; bases with no gene match: 5. The germline V gene has CDR1 SGDLS and CDR2 YYNGEE. CDR3 size: 16 residues.

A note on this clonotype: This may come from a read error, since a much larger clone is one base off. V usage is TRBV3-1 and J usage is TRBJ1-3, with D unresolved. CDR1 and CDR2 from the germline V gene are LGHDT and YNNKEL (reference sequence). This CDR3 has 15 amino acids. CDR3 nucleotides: TGTGCCAGCAGCCCTACTTTGTGGTCTGGATACACCATATATTTT. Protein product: CASSPTLWSGYTIYF.

CDR3: CAIGPGGTGELFF. CDR3 DNA sequence: TGTGCCATCGGGCCGGGGGGCACCGGGGAGCTGTTTTTT. The rearrangement joins TRBV10-3 to TRBJ2-2; 7 bases line up with TRBD2. The J segment lost 4 bases and the V segment lost 8 bases, leaving 4 bases of the junction unmatched. The germline V gene encodes CDR1 ENHRY and CDR2 SYGVKD. The CDR3 sequence is 13 residues long.

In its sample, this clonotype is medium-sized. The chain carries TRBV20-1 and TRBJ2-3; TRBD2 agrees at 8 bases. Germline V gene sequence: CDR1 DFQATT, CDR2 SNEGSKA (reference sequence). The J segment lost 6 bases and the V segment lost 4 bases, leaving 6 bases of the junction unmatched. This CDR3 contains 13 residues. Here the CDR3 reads CSAKGTRLDTQYF. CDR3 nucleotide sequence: TGCAGTGCTAAAGGGACTAGATTGGATACGCAGTATTTT.

This chain's CDR3 is CASSRARIITDTQYF. The CDR3 nucleotides are TGTGCCAGCAGCCGGGCTCGGATCATCACAGATACGCAGTATTTT. The rearrangement uses TRBV7-9 and TRBJ2-3; D gene ambiguous. The CDR3 runs 15 residues. CDR1 and CDR2 from the germline V gene are SEHNR and FQNEAQ (reference sequence). Trimming pared 5 bases from V and 2 bases from J, leaving 14 bases between. Looking up the rest from reference TRBV7-9 and TRBJ2-3 gives the full variable domain: DTGVSQNPRHKITKRGQNVTFRCDPISEHNRLYWYRQTLGQGPEFLTYFQNEAQLEKSRLLSDRFSAERPKGSFSTLEIQRTEQGDSAMYLCASSRARIITDTQYFGPGTRLTVL.

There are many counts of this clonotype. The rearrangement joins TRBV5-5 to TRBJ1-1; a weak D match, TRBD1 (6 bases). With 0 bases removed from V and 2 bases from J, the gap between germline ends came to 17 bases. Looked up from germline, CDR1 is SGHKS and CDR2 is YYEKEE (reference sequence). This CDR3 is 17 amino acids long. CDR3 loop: CASSLDLMGTLNTEAFF. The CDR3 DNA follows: TGTGCCAGCAGCTTGGACTTAATGGGGACACTCAACACTGAAGCTTTCTTT.

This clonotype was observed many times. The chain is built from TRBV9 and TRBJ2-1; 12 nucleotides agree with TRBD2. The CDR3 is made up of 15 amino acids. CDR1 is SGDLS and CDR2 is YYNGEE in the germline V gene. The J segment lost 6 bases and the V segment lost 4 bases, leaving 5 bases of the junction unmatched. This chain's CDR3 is CASSLASGGANEQFF. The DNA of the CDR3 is TGTGCCAGCAGCTTGGCTAGCGGGGGGGCCAATGAGCAGTTCTTC.

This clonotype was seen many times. The CDR3 loop reads CASSEPSGAGNTGELFF. The CDR3 DNA reads TGTGCCAGCAGCGAGCCCTCGGGGGCGGGGAACACCGGGGAGCTGTTTTTT. The V and J genes are TRBV9 and TRBJ2-2; either TRBD1 or TRBD2 may fit D (6 bases each). The CDR3 spans 17 residues. V was shortened by 3 bases and J by 1 base, with 16 bases between the two germline ends. The germline CDR1 and CDR2 sequences are SGDLS and YYNGEE.

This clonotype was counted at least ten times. The CDR3 reads CATGPGGNTGELFF. The DNA for the CDR3 is TGTGCCACCGGCCCGGGCGGGAACACCGGGGAGCTGTTTTTT. The chain has TRBV6-4 and TRBJ2-2; D not resolved. Trimming shortened V by 10 bases and J by 1 base, and 13 bases separated the two germline ends. The length of the CDR3 is 14 residues. CDR1 and CDR2 (germline): MRHNA, SNTAGT.

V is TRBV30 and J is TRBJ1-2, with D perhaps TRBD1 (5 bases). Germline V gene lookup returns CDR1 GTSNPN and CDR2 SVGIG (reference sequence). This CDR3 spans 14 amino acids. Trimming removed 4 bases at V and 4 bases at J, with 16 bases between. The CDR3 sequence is CAWKNSRVAYGYTF. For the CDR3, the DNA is TGTGCCTGGAAGAATAGCAGGGTCGCCTATGGCTACACCTTC.

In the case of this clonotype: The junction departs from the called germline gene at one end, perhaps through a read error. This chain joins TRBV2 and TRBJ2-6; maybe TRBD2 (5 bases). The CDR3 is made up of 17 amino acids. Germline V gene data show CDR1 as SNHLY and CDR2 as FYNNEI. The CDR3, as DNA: TGTGCCAGCAATGAAAAACTAGTCCGTCCTGGGGCCAACGTCCTGACTTTC. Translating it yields CASNEKLVRPGANVLTF.

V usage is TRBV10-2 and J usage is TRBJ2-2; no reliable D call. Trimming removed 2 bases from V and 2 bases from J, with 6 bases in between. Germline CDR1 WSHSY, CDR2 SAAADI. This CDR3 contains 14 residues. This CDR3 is CASSEGPNTGELFF. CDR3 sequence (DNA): TGCGCCAGCAGTGAGGGCCCAAACACCGGGGAGCTGTTTTTT.

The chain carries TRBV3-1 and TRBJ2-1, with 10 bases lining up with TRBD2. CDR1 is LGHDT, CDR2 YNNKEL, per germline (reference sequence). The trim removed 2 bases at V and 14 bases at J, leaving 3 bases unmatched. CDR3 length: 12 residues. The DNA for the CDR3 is TGTGCCAGCAGCCAACTAGCGGGGGAGGAGTTCTTC. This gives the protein CASSQLAGEEFF.

This CDR3 is CSAVETSGNEQFF. CDR3 bases: TGCAGTGCTGTGGAGACTAGCGGAAATGAGCAGTTCTTC. The chain has TRBV20-1 and TRBJ2-1; 9 bases line up with TRBD2. Germline V gene data show CDR1 as DFQATT and CDR2 as SNEGSKA (reference sequence). V dropped 5 bases and J dropped 7; count of bases not matched to a gene: 6. The CDR3 contains 13 residues.

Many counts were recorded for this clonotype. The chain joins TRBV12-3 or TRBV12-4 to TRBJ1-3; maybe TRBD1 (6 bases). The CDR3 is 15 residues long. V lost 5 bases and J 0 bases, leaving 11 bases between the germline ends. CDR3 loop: CASSPTGISGNTIYF. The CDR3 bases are TGTGCCAGCAGTCCTACAGGGATCTCTGGAAACACCATATATTTT.